A single sample gave rise to the 23 T cell receptor beta chains below, sequenced in a study of T cells after yellow fever vaccination. From the 5' RACE reads, TCRdb called clonotypes with MiXCR, one entry per CDR3 protein. Seen here are some 320,000 distinct CDR3 sequences, 8.5% to 10% observed once, and the top ten hold under 20%. Sequenced here: PBMCs, sampled on the day of the first yellow fever vaccination. These receptors were collected from a man aged 18-30 years who received the YFV17D yellow fever vaccine.

This clonotype was observed many times. J is TRBJ2-3 and V is TRBV14; 10 positions agree with TRBD1. From germline, CDR1 is SGHDN and CDR2 FVKESK. V trimming: 1 base; J trimming: 4 bases; junction bases outside the gene matches: 11. CDR3 length: 18 residues. This CDR3 is CASSQVGLRDRGADTQYF. The CDR3 region has the DNA TGTGCCAGCAGCCAAGTTGGCCTCCGGGACAGGGGCGCAGATACGCAGTATTTT.

This clonotype turned up a few times. The chain recombines TRBV7-2 with TRBJ2-3; D uncertain. Germline CDR1 SGHTA, CDR2 FQGNSA. The CDR3 loop spans 15 amino acids. V was trimmed by 2 bases and J by 2 bases, leaving 11 bases between them. The CDR3, as DNA: TGTGCCAGCAGCTTACTCCACACCTCCACAGATACGCAGTATTTT. It is translated as CASSLLHTSTDTQYF.

Only a few counts were recorded for this clonotype. The chain employs TRBV29-1 and TRBJ1-6, with 9 positions matching TRBD1. V lost 7 bases, J lost 9 bases, and 10 bases stayed unmatched. The germline CDR1 and CDR2 sequences are SQVTM and ANQGSEA. The CDR3 loop spans 14 amino acids. The CDR3: CSARTGEIGSPLHF. The CDR3 nucleotides are TGCAGCGCCAGGACAGGGGAGATAGGTTCACCCCTCCACTTT.

This chain joins TRBV6-2 or TRBV6-3 and TRBJ2-3; D gene uncertain. Germline loops: CDR1 MNHEY, CDR2 SVGEGT. The CDR3 consists of 14 residues. V lost 1 base and J lost 0, with 5 bases in between. CDR3: CASSYFRSTDTQYF. The CDR3 region has the DNA TGTGCCAGCAGTTACTTCAGAAGCACAGATACGCAGTATTTT.

The genes are TRBV18 and TRBJ2-1; 8 nucleotides agree with TRBD2. The CDR3 has 13 residues. V dropped 4 bases and J dropped 8; count of bases not matched to a gene: 4. The germline CDR1 and CDR2 sequences are KGHSH and LQKENI. The CDR3 coding sequence is TGTGCCAGCTCACTCGACGGGAGGGATGAGCAGTTCTTC. Protein product: CASSLDGRDEQFF.

This clonotype was detected only a few times. The rearrangement joins TRBV27 to TRBJ1-2; 8 bases agree with TRBD1. V trimming: 5 bases; J trimming: 2 bases; junction bases outside the gene matches: 4. This CDR3 comprises 14 residues. Germline lookup yields CDR1 MNHEY and CDR2 SMNVEV (reference sequence). CDR3 in DNA: TGTGCCAGCAGTCCCCGGACAGGGAACTATGGCTACACCTTC. This gives the protein CASSPRTGNYGYTF.

This clonotype has a handful of counts. This rearrangement joins TRBV5-1 to TRBJ2-7, with D uncertain. V shed 4 bases and J shed 6 bases, with 14 bases lying between them. The germline V gene has CDR1 SGHRS and CDR2 YFSETQ. The CDR3 extends over 13 amino acids. The CDR3 DNA reads TGCGCCAGCAGCCAGGACGGAGTAGGCGAGCAGTACTTC. Translation gives CASSQDGVGEQYF.

There are a few counts of this clonotype. The chain carries TRBV4-3 and TRBJ1-2; 9 bases agree with TRBD1. V dropped 1 base and J dropped 4; count of bases not matched to a gene: 4. The CDR3 consists of 15 residues. Germline V gene sequence: CDR1 LGHNA, CDR2 YSLEER. The CDR3 nucleotides read TGCGCCAGCAGCCAAGGGACAGGGGATGTCTATGGCTACACCTTC. This codes for CASSQGTGDVYGYTF.

The chain joins TRBV7-2 to TRBJ2-1; D could derive from TRBD1 or TRBD2 (5 bases each). Between the trimmed V and J ends, which lost 0 bases and 6 bases, there was a span of 12 bases. This CDR3 is 15 amino acids long. Germline V gene data show CDR1 as SGHTA and CDR2 as FQGNSA. The CDR3 here is CASSLAGRTFNEQFF. The DNA for the CDR3 is TGTGCCAGCAGCTTAGCGGGACGGACGTTCAATGAGCAGTTCTTC.

The chain couples TRBV9 to TRBJ2-1; D not certain. Germline loops: CDR1 SGDLS, CDR2 YYNGEE. The CDR3 sequence is 11 residues long. V was trimmed by 2 bases and J by 8 bases, leaving 5 bases between them. CDR3 protein: CASSVGHEQFF. As DNA, the CDR3 is TGTGCCAGCAGCGTTGGGCATGAGCAGTTCTTC.

This clonotype has a handful of counts. The genes are TRBV5-1 and TRBJ2-3; D uncertain. CDR3 length: 15 amino acids. The germline CDR1 and CDR2 sequences are SGHRS and YFSETQ. With 0 bases removed from V and 1 base from J, the gap between germline ends came to 9 bases. The CDR3 here is CASSLDGQGTDTQYF. Written as DNA, the CDR3 is TGCGCCAGCAGCTTGGACGGGCAGGGCACAGATACGCAGTATTTT.

This clonotype came up a few times. This sequence joins TRBV7-9 and TRBJ1-1; D remains unclear. V was cut by 5 bases and J by 4 bases, with 8 bases left in between. The germline gives CDR1 SEHNR, CDR2 FQNEAQ (reference sequence). CDR3 length: 12 amino acids. The CDR3 nucleotides read TGTGCCAGCAGCCCGTATGTCACTGAAGCTTTCTTT. Translation: CASSPYVTEAFF.

This clonotype was counted between two and nine times. The V gene is TRBV3-1, the J gene TRBJ2-6; D gene uncertain. V dropped 8 bases and J dropped 0 bases, with 32 bases sitting between them. CDR3 length: 22 amino acids. Looked up from germline, CDR1 is LGHDT and CDR2 is YNNKEL (reference sequence). This CDR3 is CASEAKSPQTYRLLSGANVLTF. The CDR3 nucleotides read TGTGCCAGCGAGGCAAAATCCCCCCAAACATATCGTCTCCTCTCTGGGGCCAACGTCCTGACTTTC.

This clonotype has only a few counts. V is TRBV5-1 and J is TRBJ1-3; D call uncertain. Germline lookup yields CDR1 SGHRS and CDR2 YFSETQ. The V end lost 4 bases, the J end lost 0 bases, and 11 bases lay between the germline ends. The CDR3 is made up of 15 amino acids. The CDR3 spells CASSPTLYSGNTIYF. CDR3 nucleotide sequence: TGCGCCAGCAGCCCTACCCTCTACTCTGGAAACACCATATATTTT.

Regarding this clonotype: This may come from a read error, since a much larger clone is one base off. The chain has TRBV5-1 and TRBJ2-5, with 7 bases fitting TRBD2. The CDR3 is 17 amino acids. The V gene end was trimmed by 4 bases and the J gene end by 3 bases; junction bases not matched to a gene: 15. Per the germline V gene, CDR1 is SGHRS and CDR2 is YFSETQ. The CDR3: CASSPLPMTSTKETQYF. In DNA, the CDR3 is TGCGCCAGCAGCCCGCTTCCTATGACTAGCACCAAAGAGACCCAGTACTTC.

Notes on this clonotype: A much larger clonotype is one base distant, so this may be a read error. V is TRBV3-1 and J is TRBJ2-5; 9 positions match TRBD1. The V gene's germline CDR1 is LGHDT and CDR2 YNNKEL (reference sequence). This CDR3 has 14 amino acids. CDR3 sequence: CASSQNRGRETPYF. CDR3 coding DNA: TGTGCCAGCAGCCAAAACAGGGGGCGAGAGACCCCGTACTTC.

This clonotype was seen more than once but under ten times. The chain recombines TRBV12-3 or TRBV12-4 with TRBJ2-1; 13 bases match TRBD2. This CDR3 is built from 15 residues. Trimming at V came to 5 bases and at J to 10 bases, leaving 8 bases not matched to a gene. In DNA form, the CDR3 reads TGTGCCAGCAGTCCGGGACTAGCGGGGCCTCGAGAGCAGTTCTTC. Its translation: CASSPGLAGPREQFF.

This clonotype was counted at least ten times. No DNA is shown, since the ends of the CDR3 on it are uncertain; the CDR3 is the one TCRdb lists. The chain has TRBV24-1 and TRBJ2-1; TRBD1 is the table's D call, not checked against the DNA. The CDR3 is 13 residues long, ends included. Germline values: CDR1 KGHDR, CDR2 SFDVKD. The CDR3: CARGGYECHEQFF.

This clonotype has only a few counts. V usage is TRBV20-1 and J usage is TRBJ2-7; D might be TRBD1 (6 bases). The CDR3 contains 11 residues. Germline V CDR1 and CDR2: DFQATT, SNEGSKA (reference sequence). Trimming shortened V by 6 bases and J by 11 bases, and 17 bases separated the two germline ends. CDR3 in DNA: TGCAGTGCCCATGAGTGGGGGCTGGAGTACTTC. Its translation is CSAHEWGLEYF.

This clonotype was detected once. The chain joins TRBV19 to TRBJ2-3, with D unresolved. Trimming removed 8 bases at V and 4 bases at J, with 16 bases between. The germline gives CDR1 LNHDA, CDR2 SQIVND (reference sequence). This CDR3 has 14 residues. The CDR3 loop reads CASRPSLSPDTQYF. The CDR3 bases are TGTGCCAGTCGACCGTCGTTGAGTCCAGATACGCAGTATTTT.

CDR3 amino acids: CASSLLGPGTGELFF. CDR3 nucleotides: TGCGCCAGCAGCTTGTTGGGCCCGGGTACCGGGGAGCTGTTTTTT. This rearrangement joins TRBV5-1 to TRBJ2-2; D is ambiguous. Germline CDR1 is SGHRS and CDR2 is YFSETQ. This CDR3 is 15 amino acids long. V shed 1 base and J shed 5 bases, with 12 bases lying between them.

This clonotype was seen many times. The chain joins TRBV3-1 to TRBJ1-1, with no clear D. The CDR3 is 13 residues long. V shed 2 bases and J shed 5 bases, with 9 bases lying between them. CDR1 LGHDT and CDR2 YNNKEL come from the germline V gene (reference sequence). The chain's CDR3 is CASSQFSRTEAFF. The DNA for the CDR3 is TGTGCCAGCAGCCAATTTAGCAGAACTGAAGCTTTCTTT.

This sequence joins TRBV20-1 and TRBJ2-6, with 7 bases matching TRBD2. CDR3 length: 18 residues. The trim removed 6 bases at V and 0 bases at J, leaving 14 bases unmatched. The germline CDR1 and CDR2 sequences are DFQATT and SNEGSKA (reference sequence). The CDR3 bases are TGCAGTGCCAACGCGGGGGTCCGGGGGACCTCTGGGGCCAACGTCCTGACTTTC. This translates into CSANAGVRGTSGANVLTF.